The sequence of this T cell receptor (beta chain) was determined in a study of blood T cell repertoires in COVID-19. Study information: The United States, Italy and Spain were the sources of the acute and convalescent COVID-19 samples. Nucleic acid was either cDNA or gDNA, and it came from T cells, B-cell-depleted T cells, or PBMCs.

Source study methods: Reference gene primer amplification gave estimated nucleated cell counts. Generated by immunoSEQ multiplex PCR, the TCRdb table keeps only in-frame clones and is missing some. That table is the source of V, J and clone size, and D and trimming were worked out from the DNA. Of approximately 270,000 clones detected, about 86% appear once; the ten largest clones hold around 8.9%. Germline CDR1 is KGHSH and CDR2 is LQKENI. The CDR3 is 14 amino acids. Trimming removed 1 base from V and 6 bases from J; junction bases left unmatched: 5. Sequencing was carried out using peripheral blood. The clonotype comes from a man of 80 years or more with acute or convalescent COVID-19. The chain couples TRBV18 to TRBJ2-7, with 8 bases aligning to TRBD2. The CDR3 sequence is CASSPRDREGEQYF. CDR3 nucleotides: TGTGCCAGCTCACCACGGGACCGGGAGGGCGAGCAGTACTTC.